The present T cell receptor beta chain was sequenced within a study of cytomegalovirus exposure and HLA in healthy donors. Study-wide points: Cytomegalovirus status was reportedly diagnosed by the classifier with high sensitivity and specificity. CMV antigen specificity was confirmed in vitro for three CMV-associated chains.

Profiled with immunoSEQ multiplex PCR; TCRdb holds only in-frame clones, not every one. The sample has some 170,000 clones, around 86% seen once. V trimming: 6 bases; J trimming: 3 bases; junction bases outside the gene matches: 11. The CDR3 contains 17 residues. CDR1 LNHDA and CDR2 SQIVND come from the germline V gene (reference sequence). Points on this clone: Its antigen is undetermined.

The roughly 120-subject validation cohort, separate from the roughly 700-subject first cohort, included the donors. V is TRBV19 and J is TRBJ1-1; 12 bases map to TRBD1. This clonotype was obtained from a man aged 25-40 years in good health and CMV-seropositive. Material for sequencing was PBMCs. This chain's CDR3 is CASRPGTGGLMDTEAFF. The CDR3 region has the DNA TGTGCCAGTAGGCCGGGGACAGGGGGCCTGATGGACACTGAAGCTTTCTTT.